This TCR beta chain appears in the sequencing data of a study of beta chain features in type 1 diabetes. Study outcomes and limitations: The cDNA sequencing approach could over-represent high-TCR-expressing cells. When VDJ junctions were examined, type 1 diabetes patients showed fewer insertions and more deletions.

The sequenced template was cDNA made from the entire isolated RNA. Naive, central memory and regulatory T cell samples came to a mean of about 3.9 million reads. Assay used: immunoSEQ multiplex PCR; TCRdb lists only in-frame clones, some missing. The profile shows some 220,000 clones, approximately 10% of them singletons. Each donor gave one heparinised blood draw averaging around 120 mL. The CDR3 consists of 11 residues. Germline V gene sequence: CDR1 SQVTM, CDR2 ANQGSEA. The V end was cut by 7 bases, the J end by 4 bases, with 10 bases between. Concerning this clone itself: The antigen is undetermined.

The chain is built from TRBV29-1 and TRBJ1-2; D unresolved. The sequencing sample was made of central memory CD4+ T cells from blood. The TCR sequence derives from a man younger than 30 in good health. The CDR3 region has the DNA TGCAGCGCCCAGGAGGGCTATGGCTACACCTTC. Protein sequence: CSAQEGYGYTF. Using reference TRBV29-1 and TRBJ1-2 for the parts outside the CDR3, the full variable domain is SAVISQKPSRDICQRGTSLTIQCQVDSQVTMMFWYRQQPGQSLTLIATANQGSEATYESGFVIDKFPISRPNLTFSTLTVSNMSPEDSSIYLCSAQEGYGYTFGSGTRLTVV.